The rows below give T cell receptor beta chains drawn from one sample of a study of blood T cell repertoires in COVID-19. The assay was immunoSEQ multiplex PCR, and TCRdb's table has in-frame clones only and misses some. This sample has 200,000 to 250,000 clones, with 70% to 90% found just once. Sequencing used peripheral blood. The receptor source for this set is a man aged 40-50 years with acute or convalescent COVID-19. Each CDR3 is given with its conserved first and last residue. A D gene is named only where the DNA matches it firmly. Expanded clones are given a class, and other clones once, few, many or no size at all.

J | V | size | D | CDR3 | DNA
TRBJ1-1 | TRBV7-9 | once | NA | CASSLARGNTEAFF | TGTGCCAGCAGCTTAGCCAGGGGGAACACTGAAGCTTTCTTT
TRBJ2-7 | TRBV9 | NA | TRBD1 | CASSAGQAWGEQYF | TGTGCCAGCAGCGCAGGACAGGCCTGGGGCGAGCAGTACTTC
TRBJ2-5 | TRBV18 | NA | TRBD1 | CASSPGQGLETQYF | TGTGCCAGCTCACCGGGACAGGGCCTAGAGACCCAGTACTTC
TRBJ2-1 | TRBV28 | NA | NA | CASSFVRAINEQFF | TGTGCCAGCAGTTTCGTGAGGGCGATAAATGAGCAGTTCTTC
TRBJ2-2 | TRBV7-2 | once | TRBD1 | CASSARDRAPWGTGELFF | TGTGCCAGCAGCGCCCGGGACAGGGCCCCGTGGGGCACCGGGGAGCTGTTTTTT
TRBJ1-2 | TRBV5-6 | NA | TRBD1 | CASSLSRTGQLLLYGYTF | TGTGCCAGCAGCCTCTCGAGGACAGGACAACTACTCCTCTATGGCTACACCTTC
TRBJ2-7 | TRBV3-1/TRBV3-2 | NA | TRBD2 | CASSRRGVRSYEQYF | TGTGCCAGCAGCCGACGGGGGGTCCGCTCCTACGAGCAGTACTTC
TRBJ2-7 | TRBV6-2/TRBV6-3 | NA | TRBD1 | CASSPVRTGPYEQYF | TGTGCCAGCAGTCCCGTCCGGACAGGGCCCTACGAGCAGTACTTC
TRBJ2-3 | TRBV27 | NA | TRBD2 | CASSSRTSGGTQYF | TGTGCCAGCAGTTCCCGGACTAGCGGGGGTACGCAGTATTTT
TRBJ2-7 | TRBV7-9 | NA | NA | CASSSREVEQYF | TGTGCCAGCAGCTCCAGGGAGGTCGAGCAGTACTTC
TRBJ1-1 | TRBV7-2 | NA | NA | CASSLLRLTEAFF | TGTGCCAGCAGCTTACTTAGACTTACTGAAGCTTTCTTT
TRBJ1-2 | TRBV19 | NA | TRBD1 | CASITNVGTANYGYTF | TGTGCCAGTATCACTAATGTCGGGACAGCTAACTATGGCTACACCTTC
TRBJ2-7 | TRBV2 | NA | TRBD1 | CASTTGTGSYEQYF | TGTGCCAGCACAACCGGGACAGGCTCCTACGAGCAGTACTTC
TRBJ1-5 | TRBV15 | once | TRBD1 | CATSRDQGTGHSNQPQHF | TGTGCCACCAGCAGAGATCAAGGGACAGGGCATAGCAATCAGCCCCAGCATTTT
TRBJ2-3 | TRBV7-6 | NA | TRBD2 | CASSFLSGGITDTQYF | TGTGCCAGCAGCTTTCTTAGCGGGGGGATCACAGATACGCAGTATTTT
TRBJ1-2 | TRBV25-1 | NA | TRBD1 | CASSESLFDRANGYTF | TGTGCCAGCAGTGAATCCCTCTTCGACAGGGCGAATGGCTACACCTTC
TRBJ1-2 | TRBV29-1 | NA | NA | CSVERQIRSYGYTF | TGCAGCGTTGAAAGGCAGATCAGGTCCTATGGCTACACCTTC
TRBJ2-3 | TRBV12-3/TRBV12-4 | once | TRBD1 | CASSSNRGDTQYF | TGTGCCAGCAGTTCCAACAGGGGGGATACGCAGTATTTT
TRBJ2-7 | TRBV5-1 | NA | TRBD1 | CASSYGTGRYEQYF | TGCGCCAGCAGCTATGGGACAGGGCGCTACGAGCAGTACTTC
TRBJ1-2 | TRBV10-3 | once | NA | CAISLGVNYGYTF | TGTGCCATCAGCCTCGGGGTCAACTATGGCTACACCTTC
TRBJ1-1 | TRBV29-1 | NA | NA | CSVERRGGGDTEAFF | TGCAGCGTTGAAAGGCGCGGGGGAGGTGACACTGAAGCTTTCTTT
TRBJ2-7 | TRBV18 | few | NA | CASSPTTGQGEQYF | TGTGCCAGCTCACCGACAACAGGCCAAGGGGAGCAGTACTTC
TRBJ1-2 | TRBV6-1 | NA | NA | CASSEGAGNYGYTF | TGTGCCAGCAGTGAAGGAGCCGGGAACTATGGCTACACCTTC
TRBJ2-3 | TRBV19 | NA | NA | CASSLSSSVRDTQYF | TGTGCCAGTAGTCTCTCTTCTAGCGTTAGAGATACGCAGTATTTT
TRBJ2-1 | TRBV11-2 | NA | TRBD1 | CASSSGWTGANNEQFF | TGTGCCAGCAGCTCCGGCTGGACAGGGGCCAACAATGAGCAGTTCTTC
TRBJ1-2 | TRBV9 | NA | TRBD1 | CASSPGRGQEYGYTF | TGTGCCAGCAGCCCTGGGAGGGGACAGGAGTATGGCTACACCTTC